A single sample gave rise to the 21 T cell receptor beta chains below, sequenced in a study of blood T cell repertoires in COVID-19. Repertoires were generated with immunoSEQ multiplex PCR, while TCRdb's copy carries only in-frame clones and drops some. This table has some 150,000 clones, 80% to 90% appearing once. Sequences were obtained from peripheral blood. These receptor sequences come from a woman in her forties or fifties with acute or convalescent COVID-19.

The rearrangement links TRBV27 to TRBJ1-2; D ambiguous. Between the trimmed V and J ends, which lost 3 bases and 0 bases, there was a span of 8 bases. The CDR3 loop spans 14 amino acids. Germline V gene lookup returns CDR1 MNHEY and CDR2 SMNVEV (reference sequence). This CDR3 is CASSFTTSNYGYTF. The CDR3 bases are TGTGCCAGCAGTTTTACAACCTCTAACTATGGCTACACCTTC.

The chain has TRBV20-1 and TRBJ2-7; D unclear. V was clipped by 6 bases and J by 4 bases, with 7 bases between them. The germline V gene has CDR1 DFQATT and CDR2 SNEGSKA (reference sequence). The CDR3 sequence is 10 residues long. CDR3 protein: CSAELYEQYF. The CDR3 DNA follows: TGCAGTGCCGAGCTTTACGAGCAGTACTTC.

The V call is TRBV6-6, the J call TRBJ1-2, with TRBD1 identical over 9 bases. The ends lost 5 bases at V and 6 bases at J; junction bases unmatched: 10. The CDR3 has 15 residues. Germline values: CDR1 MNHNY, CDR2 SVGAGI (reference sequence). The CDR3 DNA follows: TGTGCCAGCAGTACGGCCGGGACAGGGAACCATGGCTACACCTTC. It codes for CASSTAGTGNHGYTF.

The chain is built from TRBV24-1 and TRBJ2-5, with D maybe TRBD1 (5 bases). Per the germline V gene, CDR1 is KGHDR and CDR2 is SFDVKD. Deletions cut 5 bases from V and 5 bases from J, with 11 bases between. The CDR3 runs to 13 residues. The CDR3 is CATSVSGLETQYF. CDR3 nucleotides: TGTGCCACCAGTGTCTCAGGGCTGGAGACCCAGTACTTC.

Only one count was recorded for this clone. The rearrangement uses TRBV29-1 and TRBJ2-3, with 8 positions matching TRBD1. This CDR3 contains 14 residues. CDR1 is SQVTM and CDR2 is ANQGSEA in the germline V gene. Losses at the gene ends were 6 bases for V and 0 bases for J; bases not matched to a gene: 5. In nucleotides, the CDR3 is TGCAGCGTCGACAGGGGCTTGAGCACAGATACGCAGTATTTT. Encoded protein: CSVDRGLSTDTQYF.

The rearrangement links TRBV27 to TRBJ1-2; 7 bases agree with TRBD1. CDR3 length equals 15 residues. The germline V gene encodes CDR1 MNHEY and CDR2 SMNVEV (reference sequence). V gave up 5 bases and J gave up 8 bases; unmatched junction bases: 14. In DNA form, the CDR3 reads TGTGCCAGCAGTCCCTACTCCGGGACAGCGCAGGGCTACACCTTC. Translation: CASSPYSGTAQGYTF.

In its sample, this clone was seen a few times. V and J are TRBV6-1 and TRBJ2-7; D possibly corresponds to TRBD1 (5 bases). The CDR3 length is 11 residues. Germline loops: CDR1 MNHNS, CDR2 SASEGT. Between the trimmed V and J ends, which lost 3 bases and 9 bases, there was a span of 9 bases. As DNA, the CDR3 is TGTGCCAGCAGTGAGATGGGGCGGCAGTACTTC. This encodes CASSEMGRQYF.

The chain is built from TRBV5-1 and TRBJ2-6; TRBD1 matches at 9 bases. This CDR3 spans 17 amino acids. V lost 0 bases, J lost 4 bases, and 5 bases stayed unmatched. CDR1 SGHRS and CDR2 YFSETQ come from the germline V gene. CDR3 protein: CASSLAGDRAGANVLTF. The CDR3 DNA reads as TGCGCCAGCAGCTTGGCAGGGGACAGGGCCGGGGCCAACGTCCTGACTTTC.

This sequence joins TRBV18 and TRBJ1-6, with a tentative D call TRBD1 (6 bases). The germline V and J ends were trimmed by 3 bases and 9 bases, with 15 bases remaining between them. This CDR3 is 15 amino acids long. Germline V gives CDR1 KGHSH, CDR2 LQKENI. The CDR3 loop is CASSPEQGWGSPLHF. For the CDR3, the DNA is TGTGCCAGCTCACCCGAACAGGGTTGGGGTTCACCCCTCCACTTT.

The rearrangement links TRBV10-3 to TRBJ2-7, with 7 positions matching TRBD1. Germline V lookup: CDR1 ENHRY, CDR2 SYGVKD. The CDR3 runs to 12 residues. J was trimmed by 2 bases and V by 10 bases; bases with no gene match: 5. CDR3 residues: CATRTGAYEQYF. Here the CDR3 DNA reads TGTGCCACCCGGACAGGAGCCTACGAGCAGTACTTC.

DNA of the CDR3: TGCGCCAGCAGGGGGACAGGGAGCTACGAGCAGTACTTC. Amino acid sequence: CASRGTGSYEQYF. This chain links TRBV4-1 with TRBJ2-7, with 9 bases fitting TRBD1. The V segment lost 6 bases and the J segment 3 bases; nucleotides outside the gene matches: 3. The CDR3 totals 13 residues. CDR1 MGHRA and CDR2 YSYEKL come from the germline V gene.

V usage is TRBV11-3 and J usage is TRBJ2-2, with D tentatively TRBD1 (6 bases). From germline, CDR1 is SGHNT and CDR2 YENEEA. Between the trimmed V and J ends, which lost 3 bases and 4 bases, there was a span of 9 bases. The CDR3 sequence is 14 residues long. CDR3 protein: CASSLRGITGELFF. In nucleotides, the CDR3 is TGTGCCAGCAGCTTGAGGGGGATCACCGGGGAGCTGTTTTTT.

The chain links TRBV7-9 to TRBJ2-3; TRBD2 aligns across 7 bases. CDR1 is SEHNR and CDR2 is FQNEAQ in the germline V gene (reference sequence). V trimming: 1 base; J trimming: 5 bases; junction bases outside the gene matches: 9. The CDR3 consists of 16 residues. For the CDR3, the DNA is TGTGCCAGCAGCTTAGGTTCTAGCGGTCCCCTAGATACGCAGTATTTT. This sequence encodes CASSLGSSGPLDTQYF.

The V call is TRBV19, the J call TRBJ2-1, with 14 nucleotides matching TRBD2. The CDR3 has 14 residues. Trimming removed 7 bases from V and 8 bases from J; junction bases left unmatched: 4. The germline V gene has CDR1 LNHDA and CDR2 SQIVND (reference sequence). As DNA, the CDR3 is TGTGCCAGTACCCCGGGACTAGCGGGAGATGAGCAGTTCTTC. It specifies CASTPGLAGDEQFF. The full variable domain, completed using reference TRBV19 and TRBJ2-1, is DGGITQSPKYLFRKEGQNVTLSCEQNLNHDAMYWYRQDPGQGLRLIYYSQIVNDFQKGDIAEGYSVSREKKESFPLTVTSAQKNPTAFYLCASTPGLAGDEQFFGPGTRLTVL.

CDR3 coding DNA: TGTGCCAGCAGCCACCAACCGGGTCCCTCACTAGGAGATACGCAGTATTTT. Its translation is CASSHQPGPSLGDTQYF. The J gene is TRBJ2-3, the V gene TRBV4-2; the D gene is possibly TRBD2 (5 bases). Germline-derived CDR1 and CDR2 are LGHNA and YNFKEQ. CDR3 length: 17 amino acids. V shed 3 bases and J shed 5 bases, with 21 bases lying between them.

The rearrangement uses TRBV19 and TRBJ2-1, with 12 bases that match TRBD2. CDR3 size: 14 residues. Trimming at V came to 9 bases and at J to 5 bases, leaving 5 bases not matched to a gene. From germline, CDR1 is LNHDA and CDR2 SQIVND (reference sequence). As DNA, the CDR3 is TGTGCCAGCAGACTAGCGGGAGACCACAATGAGCAGTTCTTC. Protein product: CASRLAGDHNEQFF.

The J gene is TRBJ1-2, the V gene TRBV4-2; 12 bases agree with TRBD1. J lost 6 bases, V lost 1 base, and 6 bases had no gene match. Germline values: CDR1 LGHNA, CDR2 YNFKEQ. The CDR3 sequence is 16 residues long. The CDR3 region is CASSQVGQGAIHGYTF. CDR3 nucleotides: TGTGCCAGCAGCCAAGTGGGACAGGGGGCAATTCATGGCTACACCTTC.

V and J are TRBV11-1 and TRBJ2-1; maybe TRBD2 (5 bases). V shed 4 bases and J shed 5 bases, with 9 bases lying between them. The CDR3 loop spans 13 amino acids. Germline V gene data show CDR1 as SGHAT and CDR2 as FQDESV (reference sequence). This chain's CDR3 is CASSSDGNNEQFF. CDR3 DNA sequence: TGTGCCAGCAGCTCGGACGGGAACAATGAGCAGTTCTTC.

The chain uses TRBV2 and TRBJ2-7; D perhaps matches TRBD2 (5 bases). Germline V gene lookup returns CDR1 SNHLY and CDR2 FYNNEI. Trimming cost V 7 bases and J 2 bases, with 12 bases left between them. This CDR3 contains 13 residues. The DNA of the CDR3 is TGTGCCAGCATGAGGGATCCAACCTACGAGCAGTACTTC. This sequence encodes CASMRDPTYEQYF.

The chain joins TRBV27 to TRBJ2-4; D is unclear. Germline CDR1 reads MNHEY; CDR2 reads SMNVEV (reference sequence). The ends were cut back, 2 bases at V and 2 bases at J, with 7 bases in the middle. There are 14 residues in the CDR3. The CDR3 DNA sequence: TGTGCCAGCAGTTTAACATTTACCAAAAACATTCAGTACTTC. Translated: CASSLTFTKNIQYF.

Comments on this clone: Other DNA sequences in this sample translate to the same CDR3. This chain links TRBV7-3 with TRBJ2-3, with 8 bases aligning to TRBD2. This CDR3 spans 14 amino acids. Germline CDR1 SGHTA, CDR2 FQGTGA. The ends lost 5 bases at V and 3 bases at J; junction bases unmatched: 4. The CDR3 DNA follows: TGTGCCAGCAGCCCTGGACTAGCAACAGATACGCAGTATTTT. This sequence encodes CASSPGLATDTQYF.